Listed below are T cell receptor beta chains from one sample, sequenced in a study of blood T cell repertoires in COVID-19. TCRdb keeps only in-frame clones here, not all; method: immunoSEQ multiplex PCR. The sample holds 200,000 to 250,000 clones, 83% seen once. The sample taken for sequencing was peripheral blood. Every receptor here comes from a woman between 50 and 59 years old with acute or convalescent COVID-19. The CDR3 runs from the conserved cysteine through the conserved F or W. The D gene is left open where the match is weak. For some rows the clone size is stated as once, few or many, or as a class when expanded; others skip it.

v_gene	j_gene	abundance	d_gene	CDR3aa	CDR3nt
TRBV6-1	TRBJ1-1	.	.	CASSEWGGNTEAFF	TGTGCCAGCAGTGAGTGGGGGGGCAACACTGAAGCTTTCTTT
TRBV24-1	TRBJ2-2	once	.	CATSDPQRTGELFF	TGTGCCACCAGTGACCCGCAGCGGACCGGGGAGCTGTTTTTT
TRBV12-3/TRBV12-4	TRBJ2-3	.	.	CASRLRTQYF	TGTGCCAGCAGGCTACGCACGCAGTATTTT
TRBV15	TRBJ1-2	.	.	CATSSLLTETYGYTF	TGTGCCACCAGCAGTTTACTTACAGAGACCTATGGCTACACCTTC
TRBV4-2	TRBJ1-4	.	TRBD1	CASSRGTGGSATNEKLFF	TGTGCCAGCAGCCGGGGGACAGGGGGGTCGGCAACTAATGAAAAACTGTTTTTT
TRBV10-3	TRBJ2-7	.	.	CAISDQQGSDEQYF	TGTGCCATCAGTGACCAGCAGGGGAGCGACGAGCAGTACTTC
TRBV4-2	TRBJ2-7	many	.	CASSQDPLPVEQYF	TGTGCCAGCAGCCAAGATCCGTTGCCGGTCGAGCAGTACTTC
TRBV11-2	TRBJ2-1	.	.	CASSLEGDSYNEQFF	TGTGCCAGCAGCTTAGAGGGCGACTCCTACAATGAGCAGTTCTTC
TRBV28	TRBJ1-5	.	TRBD1	CASSSGQRNQPQHF	TGTGCCAGCAGTTCGGGACAGAGAAATCAGCCCCAGCATTTT
TRBV10-1	TRBJ2-1	once	TRBD2	CASSGTSGSRNEQFF	TGCGCCAGCTCAGGGACTAGCGGGAGTAGGAATGAGCAGTTCTTC
TRBV15	TRBJ1-1	.	.	CATSLGAAREAFF	TGTGCCACCAGCCTGGGGGCCGCGCGGGAAGCTTTCTTT
TRBV12-3/TRBV12-4	TRBJ1-2	.	TRBD1	CASSPGQGDGYTF	TGTGCCAGCAGTCCGGGACAGGGGGATGGCTACACCTTC
TRBV27	TRBJ2-3	.	TRBD2	CASSFSGRATDTQYF	TGTGCCAGCAGTTTTAGCGGGAGGGCGACAGATACGCAGTATTTT
TRBV10-3	TRBJ1-4	.	.	CATTPQHATNEKLFF	TGTGCCACCACCCCCCAACACGCAACTAATGAAAAACTGTTTTTT
TRBV5-1	TRBJ1-1	.	TRBD1	CASSPGQGALNTEAFF	TGCGCCAGCAGCCCGGGACAGGGGGCTTTAAACACTGAAGCTTTCTTT
TRBV19	TRBJ1-1	.	.	CASSDGGTEAFF	TGTGCCAGTAGCGACGGGGGTACTGAAGCTTTCTTT
TRBV28	TRBJ1-6	.	TRBD1	CASKGALRSSLHF	TGTGCCAGCAAGGGGGCTTTAAGGAGTTCCCTCCACTTT
TRBV5-8	TRBJ1-1	.	.	CASSLAFREDTEAFF	TGTGCCAGCAGCTTGGCTTTCAGGGAAGACACTGAAGCTTTCTTT